This TCR beta chain is from a study of STAT5B mutations in CD4+ large granular lymphocyte leukemia. Study-wide results and caveats: 8/27 top patient clones versus 2/35 control clones were TRBV06-family. The CD4+ versus CD8+ T-LGLL clonality difference may reflect limited sample size. No patients shared main leukemic clonotypes, though roughly 27% appeared at low frequency elsewhere.

A word on this clone: Its antigen remains unknown.

The V end lost 8 bases, the J end lost 5 bases, and 25 bases lay between the germline ends. Germline values: CDR1 SNHLY, CDR2 FYNNEI. The CDR3 totals 16 residues. The protocol was immunoSEQ multiplex PCR, while the TCRdb copy is restricted to in-frame clones and leaves out a portion. In the table there are fewer than 40,000 clones, 65% to 80% of which are singletons. This sequence originates from a human donor in good health. The sequenced sample was CD4+ T cells from blood buffy coats. The rearrangement joins TRBV2 to TRBJ2-7; a possible D gene is TRBD1 (8 bases). The CDR3 spells CASEPRTGQGGDEQYF. The CDR3 DNA reads as TGTGCCAGCGAGCCCAGAACCGGACAGGGAGGGGACGAGCAGTACTTC.